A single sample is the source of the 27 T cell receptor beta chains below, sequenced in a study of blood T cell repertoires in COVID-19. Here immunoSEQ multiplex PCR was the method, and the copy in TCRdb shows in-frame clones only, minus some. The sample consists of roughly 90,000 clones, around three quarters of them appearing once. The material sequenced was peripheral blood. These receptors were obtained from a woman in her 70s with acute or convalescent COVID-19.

This CDR3 reads CASSLDARVGHEQYF. The CDR3 DNA reads TGCGCCAGCAGCTTGGACGCCAGGGTAGGGCACGAGCAGTACTTC. The chain joins TRBV5-1 to TRBJ2-7, with D tentatively TRBD1 (5 bases). The CDR3 has 15 amino acids. Germline CDR1 is SGHRS and CDR2 is YFSETQ. The ends were cut back, 0 bases at V and 5 bases at J, with 15 bases in the middle. The full variable domain, in which reference TRBV5-1 and TRBJ2-7 provide the parts outside the CDR3, is KAGVTQTPRYLIKTRGQQVTLSCSPISGHRSVSWYQQTPGQGLQFLFEYFSETQRNKGNFPGRFSGRQFSNSRSEMNVSTLELGDSALYLCASSLDARVGHEQYFGPGTRLTVT.

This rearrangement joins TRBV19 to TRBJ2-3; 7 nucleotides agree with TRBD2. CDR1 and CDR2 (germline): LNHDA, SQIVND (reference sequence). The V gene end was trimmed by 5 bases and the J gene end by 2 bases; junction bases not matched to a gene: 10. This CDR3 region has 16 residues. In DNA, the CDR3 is TGTGCCAGTAGTCCTTCCTGGGGGACTACCACAGATACGCAGTATTTT. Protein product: CASSPSWGTTTDTQYF.

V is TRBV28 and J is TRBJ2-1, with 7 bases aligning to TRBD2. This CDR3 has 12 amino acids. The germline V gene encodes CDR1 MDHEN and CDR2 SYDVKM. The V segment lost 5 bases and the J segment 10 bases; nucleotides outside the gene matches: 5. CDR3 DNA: TGTGCCAGCAGTACCGGCGGGAGAGAGCAGTTCTTC. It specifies CASSTGGREQFF. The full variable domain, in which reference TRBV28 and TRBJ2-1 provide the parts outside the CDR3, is DVKVTQSSRYLVKRTGEKVFLECVQDMDHENMFWYRQDPGLGLRLIYFSYDVKMKEKGDIPEGYSVSREKKERFSLILESASTNQTSMYLCASSTGGREQFFGPGTRLTVL.

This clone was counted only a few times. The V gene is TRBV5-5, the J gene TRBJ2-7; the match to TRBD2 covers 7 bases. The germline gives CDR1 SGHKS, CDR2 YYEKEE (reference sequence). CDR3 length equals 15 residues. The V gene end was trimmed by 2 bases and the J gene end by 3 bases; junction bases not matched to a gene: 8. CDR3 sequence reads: CASSFGGSPSYEQYF. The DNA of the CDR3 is TGTGCCAGCAGCTTCGGGGGGAGCCCGAGCTACGAGCAGTACTTC.

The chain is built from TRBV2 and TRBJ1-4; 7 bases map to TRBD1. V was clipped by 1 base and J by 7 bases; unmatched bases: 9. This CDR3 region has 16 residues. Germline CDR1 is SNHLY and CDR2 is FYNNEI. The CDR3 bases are TGTGCCAGCAGTGAAGGGACAGGAGTTCGAGGTGAAAAACTGTTTTTT. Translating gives CASSEGTGVRGEKLFF.

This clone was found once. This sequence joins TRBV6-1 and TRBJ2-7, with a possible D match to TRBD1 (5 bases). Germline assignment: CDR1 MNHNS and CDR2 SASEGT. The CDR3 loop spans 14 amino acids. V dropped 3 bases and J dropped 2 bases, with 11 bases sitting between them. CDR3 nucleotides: TGTGCCAGCAGTGAGCTTCAGGGTACCTACGAGCAGTACTTC. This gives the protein CASSELQGTYEQYF.

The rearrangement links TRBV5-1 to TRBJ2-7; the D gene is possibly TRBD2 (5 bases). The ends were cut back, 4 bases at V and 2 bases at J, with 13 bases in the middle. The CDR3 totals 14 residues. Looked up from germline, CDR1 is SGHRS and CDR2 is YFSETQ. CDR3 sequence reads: CASSVGAGTYEQYF. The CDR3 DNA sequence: TGCGCCAGCAGCGTTGGCGCCGGGACCTACGAGCAGTACTTC. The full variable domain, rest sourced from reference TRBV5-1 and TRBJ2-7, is KAGVTQTPRYLIKTRGQQVTLSCSPISGHRSVSWYQQTPGQGLQFLFEYFSETQRNKGNFPGRFSGRQFSNSRSEMNVSTLELGDSALYLCASSVGAGTYEQYFGPGTRLTVT.

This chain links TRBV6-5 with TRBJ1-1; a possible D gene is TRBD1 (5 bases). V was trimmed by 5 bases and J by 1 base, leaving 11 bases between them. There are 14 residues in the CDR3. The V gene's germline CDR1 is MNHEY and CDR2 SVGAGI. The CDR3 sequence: CASSKGFWNTEAFF. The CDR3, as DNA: TGTGCCAGCAGTAAGGGGTTCTGGAACACTGAAGCTTTCTTT.

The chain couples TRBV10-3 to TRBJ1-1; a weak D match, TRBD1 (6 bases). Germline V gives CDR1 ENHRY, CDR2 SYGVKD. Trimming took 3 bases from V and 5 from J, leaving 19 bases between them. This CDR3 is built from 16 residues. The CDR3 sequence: CAISDLGAWGGTEAFF. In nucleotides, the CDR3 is TGTGCCATCAGTGATCTGGGGGCTTGGGGTGGGACTGAAGCTTTCTTT.

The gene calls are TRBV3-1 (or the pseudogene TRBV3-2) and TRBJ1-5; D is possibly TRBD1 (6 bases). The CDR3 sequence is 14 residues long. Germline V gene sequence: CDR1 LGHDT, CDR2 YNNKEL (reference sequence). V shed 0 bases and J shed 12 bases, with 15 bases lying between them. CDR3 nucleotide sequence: TGTGCCAGCAGCCAAGATATCGGGGAGGGGGTCCAGCATTTT. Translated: CASSQDIGEGVQHF.

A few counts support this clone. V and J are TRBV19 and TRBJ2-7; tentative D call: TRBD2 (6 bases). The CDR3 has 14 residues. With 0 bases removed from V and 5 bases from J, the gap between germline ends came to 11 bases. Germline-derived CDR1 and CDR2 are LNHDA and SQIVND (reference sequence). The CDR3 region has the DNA TGTGCCAGTAGTATAGATCCTAGCGCGAACGAGCAGTACTTC. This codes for CASSIDPSANEQYF.

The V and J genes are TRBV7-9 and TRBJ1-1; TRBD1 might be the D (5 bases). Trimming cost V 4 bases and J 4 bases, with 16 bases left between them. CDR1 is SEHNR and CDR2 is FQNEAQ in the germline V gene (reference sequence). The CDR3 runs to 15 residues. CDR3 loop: CASSSDGGRVTEAFF. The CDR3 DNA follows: TGTGCCAGCAGCTCCGACGGGGGTAGGGTCACTGAAGCTTTCTTT.

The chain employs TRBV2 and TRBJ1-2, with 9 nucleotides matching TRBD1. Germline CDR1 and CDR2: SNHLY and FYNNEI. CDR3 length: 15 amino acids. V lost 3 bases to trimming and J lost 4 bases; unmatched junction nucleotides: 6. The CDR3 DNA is TGTGCCAGCAGTGATGGGACAGGGCCCGCCTATGGCTACACCTTC. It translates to CASSDGTGPAYGYTF.

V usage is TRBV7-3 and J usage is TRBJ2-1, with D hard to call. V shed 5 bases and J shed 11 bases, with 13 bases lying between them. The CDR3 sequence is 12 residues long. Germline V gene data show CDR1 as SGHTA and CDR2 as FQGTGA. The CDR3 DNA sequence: TGTGCCAGCAGCCCCGGCGGCTCTCAGCAGTTCTTC. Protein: CASSPGGSQQFF.

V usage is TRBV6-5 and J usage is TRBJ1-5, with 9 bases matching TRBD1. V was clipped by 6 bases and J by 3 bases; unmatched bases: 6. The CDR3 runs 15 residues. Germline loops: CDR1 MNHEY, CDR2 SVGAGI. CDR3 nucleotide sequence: TGTGCCAGCAGCCGGACAGGGGTCCTCAATCAGCCCCAGCATTTT. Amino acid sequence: CASSRTGVLNQPQHF.

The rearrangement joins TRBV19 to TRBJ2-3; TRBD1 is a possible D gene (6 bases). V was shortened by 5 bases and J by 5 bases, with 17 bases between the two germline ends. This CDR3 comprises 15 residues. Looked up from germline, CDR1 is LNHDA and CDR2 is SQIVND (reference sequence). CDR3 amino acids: CASSGRLQGVDTQYF. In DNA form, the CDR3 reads TGTGCCAGTAGTGGCCGGTTACAGGGTGTAGATACGCAGTATTTT.

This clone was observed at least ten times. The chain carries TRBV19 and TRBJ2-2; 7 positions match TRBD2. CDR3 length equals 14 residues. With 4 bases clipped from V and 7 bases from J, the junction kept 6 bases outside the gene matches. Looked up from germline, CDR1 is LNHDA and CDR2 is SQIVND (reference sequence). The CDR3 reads CASSSGRGSGELFF. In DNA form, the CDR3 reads TGTGCCAGTAGTAGCGGGAGAGGGAGCGGGGAGCTGTTTTTT.

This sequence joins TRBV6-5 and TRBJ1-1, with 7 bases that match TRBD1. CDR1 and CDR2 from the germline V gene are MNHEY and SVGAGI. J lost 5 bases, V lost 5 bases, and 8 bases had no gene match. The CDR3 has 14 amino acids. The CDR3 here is CASSTRQGRTEAFF. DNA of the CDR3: TGTGCCAGCAGTACCCGACAGGGACGAACTGAAGCTTTCTTT.

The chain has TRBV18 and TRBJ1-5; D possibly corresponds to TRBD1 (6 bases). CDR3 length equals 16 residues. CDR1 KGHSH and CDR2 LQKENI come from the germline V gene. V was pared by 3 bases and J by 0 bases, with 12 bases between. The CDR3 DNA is TGTGCCAGCTCACCGCTGGGGGCCTATAGCAATCAGCCCCAGCATTTT. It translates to CASSPLGAYSNQPQHF.

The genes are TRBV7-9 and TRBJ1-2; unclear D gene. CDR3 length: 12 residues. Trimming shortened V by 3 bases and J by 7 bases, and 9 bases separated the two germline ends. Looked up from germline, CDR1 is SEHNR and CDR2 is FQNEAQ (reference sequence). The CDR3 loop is CASSLSRSGYTF. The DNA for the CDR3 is TGTGCCAGCAGCTTGTCCAGGTCTGGCTACACCTTC.

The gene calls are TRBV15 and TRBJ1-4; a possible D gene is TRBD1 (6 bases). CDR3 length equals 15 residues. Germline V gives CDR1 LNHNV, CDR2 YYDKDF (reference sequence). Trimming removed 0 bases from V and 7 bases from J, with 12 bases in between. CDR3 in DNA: TGTGCCACCAGCAGAGATCAGGGGCGGAGTGAAAAACTGTTTTTT. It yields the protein CATSRDQGRSEKLFF.

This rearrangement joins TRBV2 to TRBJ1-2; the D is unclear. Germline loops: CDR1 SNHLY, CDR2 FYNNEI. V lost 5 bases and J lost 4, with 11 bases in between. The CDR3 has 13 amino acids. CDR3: CASSNSGGYGYTF. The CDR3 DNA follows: TGTGCCAGCAGTAACTCTGGAGGCTATGGCTACACCTTC.

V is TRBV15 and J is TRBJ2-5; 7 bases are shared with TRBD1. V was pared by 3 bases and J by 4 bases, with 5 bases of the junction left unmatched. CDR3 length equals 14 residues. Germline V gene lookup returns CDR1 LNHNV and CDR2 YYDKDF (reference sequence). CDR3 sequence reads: CATSRARGRETQYF. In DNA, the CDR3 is TGTGCCACCAGCAGGGCGAGGGGGCGAGAGACCCAGTACTTC.

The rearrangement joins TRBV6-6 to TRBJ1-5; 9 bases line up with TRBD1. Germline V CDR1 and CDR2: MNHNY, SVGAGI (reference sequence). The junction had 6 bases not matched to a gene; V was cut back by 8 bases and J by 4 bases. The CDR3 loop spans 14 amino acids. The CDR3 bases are TGTGCCAGCGCCGGGACAGGGAGGAATCAGCCCCAGCATTTT. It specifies CASAGTGRNQPQHF.

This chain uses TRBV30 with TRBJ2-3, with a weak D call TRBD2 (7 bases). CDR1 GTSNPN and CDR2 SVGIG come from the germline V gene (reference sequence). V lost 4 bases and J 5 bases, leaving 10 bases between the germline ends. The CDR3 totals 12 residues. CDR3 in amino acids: CAWKGGGDTQYF. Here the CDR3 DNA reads TGTGCCTGGAAGGGGGGGGGAGATACGCAGTATTTT.

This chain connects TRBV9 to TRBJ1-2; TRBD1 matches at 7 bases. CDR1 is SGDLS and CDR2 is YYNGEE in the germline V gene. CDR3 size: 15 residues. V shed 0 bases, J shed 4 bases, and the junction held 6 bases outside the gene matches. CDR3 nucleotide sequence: TGTGCCAGCAGCGTAGGGCTACGGGACAGCTATGGCTACACCTTC. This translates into CASSVGLRDSYGYTF.

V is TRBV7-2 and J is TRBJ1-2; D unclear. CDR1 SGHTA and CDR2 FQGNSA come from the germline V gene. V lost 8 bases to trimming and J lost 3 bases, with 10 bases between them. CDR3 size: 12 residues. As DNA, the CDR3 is TGTGCCAGCGCTCGGGATCACTATGGCTACACCTTC. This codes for CASARDHYGYTF.